This TCR beta chain was observed in a study of response to subunit inactivated influenza vaccine. TCRdb fed the RT-PCR reads into MiXCR, producing one record per CDR3 protein. The data show about 480,000 distinct CDR3 sequences, approximately 13% seen once. In this sample, this clonotype turned up a few times. Its antigen is as yet unknown. Study findings and constraints: Authors suggested each seasonal influenza vaccination recruits few new T cells.

Germline V gene data show CDR1 as SGHRS and CDR2 as YFSETQ. V dropped 0 bases and J dropped 5; count of bases not matched to a gene: 7. The CDR3 runs to 15 residues. The sequencing here drew on PBMCs from blood, taken more than 35 days after vaccination. The origin of this receptor is a man between 45 and 60 years old who received an inactivated influenza vaccine. The rearrangement uses TRBV5-1 and TRBJ2-5, with 7 bases lining up with TRBD1. In nucleotides, the CDR3 is TGCGCCAGCAGCTTGGCCGTACAGGGGTTCGAGACCCAGTACTTC. Translation: CASSLAVQGFETQYF.